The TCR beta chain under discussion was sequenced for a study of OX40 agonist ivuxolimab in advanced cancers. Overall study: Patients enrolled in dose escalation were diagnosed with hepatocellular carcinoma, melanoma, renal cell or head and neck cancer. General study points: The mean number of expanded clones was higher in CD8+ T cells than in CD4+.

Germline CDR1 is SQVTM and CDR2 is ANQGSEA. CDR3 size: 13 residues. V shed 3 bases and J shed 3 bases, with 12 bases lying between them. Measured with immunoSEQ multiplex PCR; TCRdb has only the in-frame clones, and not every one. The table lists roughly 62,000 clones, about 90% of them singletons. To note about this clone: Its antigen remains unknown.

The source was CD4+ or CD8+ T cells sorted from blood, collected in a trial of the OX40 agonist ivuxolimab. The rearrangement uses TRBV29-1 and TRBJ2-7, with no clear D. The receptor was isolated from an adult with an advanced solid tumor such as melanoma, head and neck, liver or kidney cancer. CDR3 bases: TGCAGCGTTGAGACAACTGGAGACTACGAGCAGTACTTC. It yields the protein CSVETTGDYEQYF.